The 9 T cell receptor beta chains presented below share a single source sample, sequenced in a study of T cell responses to AZD1222 COVID-19 vaccine. TCRdb's copy holds only in-frame clones and misses some; the assay was immunoSEQ multiplex PCR. The table has just over 80,000 clones, just under 90% seen once. Sequencing was performed on peripheral blood, taken on day 0 of AZD1222 vaccination. The source of these receptors is an adult in good health.

This clone was detected a few times. Within the sample, other DNA sequences also encode this same CDR3. This sequence joins TRBV18 and TRBJ2-3; D call uncertain. V was cut by 0 bases and J by 6 bases, with 10 bases left in between. This CDR3 region has 14 residues. CDR1 KGHSH and CDR2 LQKENI come from the germline V gene. CDR3: CASSPPTGRDTQYF. The CDR3, as DNA: TGTGCCAGCTCACCACCCACCGGCCGGGATACGCAGTATTTT. Filled out from reference TRBV18 and TRBJ2-3, the complete variable domain reads NAGVMQNPRHLVRRRGQEARLRCSPMKGHSHVYWYRQLPEEGLKFMVYLQKENIIDESGMPKERFSAEFPKEGPSILRIQQVVRGDSAAYFCASSPPTGRDTQYFGPGTRLTVL.

This chain joins TRBV7-9 and TRBJ1-4, with 11 positions matching TRBD1. The germline V gene encodes CDR1 SEHNR and CDR2 FQNEAQ (reference sequence). The CDR3 is 18 amino acids. The trim removed 5 bases at V and 3 bases at J, leaving 11 bases unmatched. The CDR3 here is CASSPRTGGTAPNEKLFF. The CDR3 DNA sequence: TGTGCCAGCAGCCCTAGGACAGGGGGCACGGCACCTAATGAAAAACTGTTTTTT.

The genes are TRBV4-3 and TRBJ2-3, with D tentatively TRBD1 (6 bases). This CDR3 is built from 16 residues. Germline V gene lookup returns CDR1 LGHNA and CDR2 YSLEER. V lost 1 base and J lost 1, with 12 bases in between. The CDR3 nucleotides are TGCGCCAGCAGCCAAGGGTCAGGGGCTGGCACAGATACGCAGTATTTT. Protein: CASSQGSGAGTDTQYF.

This rearrangement joins TRBV29-1 to TRBJ1-1; D is uncertain. CDR3 length: 11 residues. Germline assignment: CDR1 SQVTM and CDR2 ANQGSEA. V lost 2 bases and J 5 bases, leaving 6 bases between the germline ends. CDR3 sequence (DNA): TGCAGCGTTGAAAAAGATACTGAAGCTTTCTTT. Translation gives CSVEKDTEAFF.

This chain connects TRBV19 to TRBJ1-1, with TRBD1 identical over 8 bases. This CDR3 region has 17 residues. The trim removed 5 bases at V and 3 bases at J, leaving 14 bases unmatched. Germline-derived CDR1 and CDR2 are LNHDA and SQIVND (reference sequence). CDR3 nucleotides: TGTGCCAGTAGTCCGTGGGACAGGTGGACAACGTACACTGAAGCTTTCTTT. It specifies CASSPWDRWTTYTEAFF.

The V and J genes are TRBV5-5 and TRBJ1-2, with D uncertain. V dropped 2 bases and J dropped 4 bases, with 9 bases sitting between them. The CDR3 extends over 13 amino acids. CDR1 and CDR2 (germline): SGHKS, YYEKEE (reference sequence). Written as DNA, the CDR3 is TGTGCCAGCAGCTTAGAGGGATCCTATGGCTACACCTTC. Amino acids: CASSLEGSYGYTF.

In DNA, the CDR3 is TGTGCCAGCAGTTCTCAACCGGGACAGGCGAATAGGGGCAATCAGCCCCAGCATTTT. It is translated as CASSSQPGQANRGNQPQHF. V gene TRBV28 combines with J gene TRBJ1-5, with 8 positions matching TRBD1. CDR3 length: 19 amino acids. J was trimmed by 2 bases and V by 4 bases; bases with no gene match: 16. Germline values: CDR1 MDHEN, CDR2 SYDVKM.

In DNA form, the CDR3 reads TGTGCCAGCAGCCCTTTGCAGGGTTCTAATTCACCCCTCCACTTT. It specifies CASSPLQGSNSPLHF. The genes are TRBV3-1 (or the pseudogene TRBV3-2) and TRBJ1-6; D is perhaps TRBD1 (5 bases). Germline V gene lookup returns CDR1 LGHDT and CDR2 YNNKEL (reference sequence). The CDR3 loop spans 15 amino acids. Trimming took off 4 bases at V and 6 bases at J, with 13 bases between the two ends.

The chain recombines TRBV7-9 with TRBJ2-1, with 14 bases fitting TRBD2. Germline CDR1 SEHNR, CDR2 FQNEAQ (reference sequence). The CDR3 has 15 residues. V was pared by 4 bases and J by 9 bases, with 5 bases of the junction left unmatched. The CDR3 here is CASSSPGLAGVEQFF. The CDR3 coding sequence is TGTGCCAGCAGCTCTCCGGGACTAGCGGGGGTTGAGCAGTTCTTC.